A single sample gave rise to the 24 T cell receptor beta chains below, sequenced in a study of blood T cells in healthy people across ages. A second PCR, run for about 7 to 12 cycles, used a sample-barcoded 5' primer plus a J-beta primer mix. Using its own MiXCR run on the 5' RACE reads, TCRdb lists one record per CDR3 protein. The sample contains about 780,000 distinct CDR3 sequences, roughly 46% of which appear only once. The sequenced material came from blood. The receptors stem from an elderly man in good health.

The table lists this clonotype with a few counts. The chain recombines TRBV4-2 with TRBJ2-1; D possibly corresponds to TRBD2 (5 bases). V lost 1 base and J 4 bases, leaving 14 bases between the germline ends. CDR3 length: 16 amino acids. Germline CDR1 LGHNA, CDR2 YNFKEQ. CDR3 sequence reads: CASSQVPSGSYNEQFF. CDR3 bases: TGTGCCAGCAGCCAAGTACCGAGCGGCAGTTACAATGAGCAGTTCTTC.

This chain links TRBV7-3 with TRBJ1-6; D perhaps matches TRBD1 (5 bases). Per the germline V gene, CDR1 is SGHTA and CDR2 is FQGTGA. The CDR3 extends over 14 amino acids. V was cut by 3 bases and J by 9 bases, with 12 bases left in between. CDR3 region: CASSFGPGGSPLHF. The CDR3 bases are TGTGCCAGCAGCTTCGGACCTGGGGGTTCACCCCTCCACTTT.

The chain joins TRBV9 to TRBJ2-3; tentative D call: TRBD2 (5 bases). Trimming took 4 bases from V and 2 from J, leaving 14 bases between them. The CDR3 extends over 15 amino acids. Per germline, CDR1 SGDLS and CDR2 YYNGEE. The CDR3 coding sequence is TGTGCCAGCAGCCTTAGCGCTGGGATCACAGATACGCAGTATTTT. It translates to CASSLSAGITDTQYF.

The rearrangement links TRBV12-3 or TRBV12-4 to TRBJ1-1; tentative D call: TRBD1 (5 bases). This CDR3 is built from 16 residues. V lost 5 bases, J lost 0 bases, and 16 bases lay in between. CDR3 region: CASSPRGPLMNTEAFF. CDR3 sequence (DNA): TGTGCCAGCAGTCCCCGGGGACCCTTGATGAACACTGAAGCTTTCTTT.

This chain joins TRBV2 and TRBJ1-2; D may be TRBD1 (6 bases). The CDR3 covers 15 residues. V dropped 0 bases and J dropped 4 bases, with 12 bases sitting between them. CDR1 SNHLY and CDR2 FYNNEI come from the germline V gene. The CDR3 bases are TGTGCCAGCAGTGAAGCTCCAGGGGCAAGCTATGGCTACACCTTC. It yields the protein CASSEAPGASYGYTF.

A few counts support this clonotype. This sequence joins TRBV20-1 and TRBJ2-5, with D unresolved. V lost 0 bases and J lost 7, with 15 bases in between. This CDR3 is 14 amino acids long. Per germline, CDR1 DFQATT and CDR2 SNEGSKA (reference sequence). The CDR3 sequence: CSAREVGFSVTQYF. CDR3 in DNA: TGCAGTGCTAGAGAGGTTGGTTTTTCGGTGACCCAGTACTTC.

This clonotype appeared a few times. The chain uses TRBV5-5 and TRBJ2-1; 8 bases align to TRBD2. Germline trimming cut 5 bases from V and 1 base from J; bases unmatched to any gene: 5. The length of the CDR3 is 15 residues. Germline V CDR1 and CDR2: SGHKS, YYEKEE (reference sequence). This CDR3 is CASRVTGGSYNEQFF. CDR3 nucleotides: TGTGCCAGCAGGGTGACGGGAGGGTCCTACAATGAGCAGTTCTTC.

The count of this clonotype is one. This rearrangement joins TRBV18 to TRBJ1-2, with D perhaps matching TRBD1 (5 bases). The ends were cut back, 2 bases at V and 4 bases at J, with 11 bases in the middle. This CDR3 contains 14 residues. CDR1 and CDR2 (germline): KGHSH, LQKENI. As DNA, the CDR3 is TGTGCCAGCTCACCATCATCCAGGGCCTATGGCTACACCTTC. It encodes CASSPSSRAYGYTF. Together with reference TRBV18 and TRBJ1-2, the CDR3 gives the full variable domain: NAGVMQNPRHLVRRRGQEARLRCSPMKGHSHVYWYRQLPEEGLKFMVYLQKENIIDESGMPKERFSAEFPKEGPSILRIQQVVRGDSAAYFCASSPSSRAYGYTFGSGTRLTVV.

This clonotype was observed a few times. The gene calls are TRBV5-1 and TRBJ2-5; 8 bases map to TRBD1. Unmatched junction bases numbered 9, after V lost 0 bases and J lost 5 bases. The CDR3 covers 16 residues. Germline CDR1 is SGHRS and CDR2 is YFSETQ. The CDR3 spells CASSLAAPGGFETQYF. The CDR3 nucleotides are TGCGCCAGCAGCTTGGCTGCCCCAGGGGGCTTCGAGACCCAGTACTTC.

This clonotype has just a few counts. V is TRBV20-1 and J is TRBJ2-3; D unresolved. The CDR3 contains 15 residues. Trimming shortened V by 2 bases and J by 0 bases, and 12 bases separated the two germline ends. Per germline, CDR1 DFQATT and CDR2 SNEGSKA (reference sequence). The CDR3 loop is CSARLLHLSTDTQYF. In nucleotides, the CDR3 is TGCAGTGCTAGACTCCTACATCTTAGCACAGATACGCAGTATTTT.

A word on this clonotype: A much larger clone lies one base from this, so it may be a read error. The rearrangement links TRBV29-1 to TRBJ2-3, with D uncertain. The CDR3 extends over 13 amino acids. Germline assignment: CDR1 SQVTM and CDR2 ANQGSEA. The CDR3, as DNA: TGCGGCGTCACTAAACAGAACACAGATACGCAGTATTTT. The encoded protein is CGVTKQNTDTQYF.

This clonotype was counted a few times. The CDR3 is CASSLSLGQLNSPLHF. Here the CDR3 DNA reads TGTGCCAGCAGCTTAAGTTTAGGACAGTTGAATTCACCCCTCCACTTT. This chain uses TRBV7-2 with TRBJ1-6, with a possible D match to TRBD1 (6 bases). V gave up 2 bases and J gave up 7 bases, with 15 bases separating them. Per the germline V gene, CDR1 is SGHTA and CDR2 is FQGNSA. The CDR3 has 16 residues.

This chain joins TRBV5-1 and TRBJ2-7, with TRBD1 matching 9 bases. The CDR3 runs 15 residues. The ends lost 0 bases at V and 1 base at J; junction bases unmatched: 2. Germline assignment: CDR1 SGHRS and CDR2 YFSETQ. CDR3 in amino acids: CASSLEQGASYEQYF. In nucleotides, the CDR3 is TGCGCCAGCAGCTTGGAACAGGGGGCGTCCTACGAGCAGTACTTC.

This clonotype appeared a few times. The CDR3 DNA sequence: TGCGCCAGCAGTGAGTCTCGGGTAGAGACCCAGTACTTC. The encoded protein is CASSESRVETQYF. The chain uses TRBV10-1 and TRBJ2-5; D is undetermined. The V gene's germline CDR1 is WNHNN and CDR2 SYGVQD (reference sequence). Trimming stripped 0 bases from V and 4 bases from J, with 6 bases between. The CDR3 extends over 13 amino acids.

Here the CDR3 reads CAISHKEYEQYF. Here the CDR3 DNA reads TGTGCCATCAGTCATAAGGAGTACGAGCAGTACTTC. The rearrangement links TRBV10-3 to TRBJ2-4; no clear D gene. The J call is in doubt because the DNA end fits TRBJ2-7 better. The CDR3 runs 12 residues. Germline CDR1 ENHRY, CDR2 SYGVKD.

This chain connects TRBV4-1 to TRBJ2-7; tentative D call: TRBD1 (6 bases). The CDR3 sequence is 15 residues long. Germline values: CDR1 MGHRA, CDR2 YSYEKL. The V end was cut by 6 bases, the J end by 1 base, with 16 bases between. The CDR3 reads CASSRTTGTSYEQYF. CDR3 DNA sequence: TGCGCCAGCAGTCGTACGACAGGCACTTCCTACGAGCAGTACTTC.

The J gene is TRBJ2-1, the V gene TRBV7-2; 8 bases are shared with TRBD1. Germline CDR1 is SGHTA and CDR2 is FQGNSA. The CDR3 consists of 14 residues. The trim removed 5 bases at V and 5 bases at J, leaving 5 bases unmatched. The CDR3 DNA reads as TGTGCCAGCAGCCCGACAGGGGTCCACAATGAGCAGTTCTTC. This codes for CASSPTGVHNEQFF.

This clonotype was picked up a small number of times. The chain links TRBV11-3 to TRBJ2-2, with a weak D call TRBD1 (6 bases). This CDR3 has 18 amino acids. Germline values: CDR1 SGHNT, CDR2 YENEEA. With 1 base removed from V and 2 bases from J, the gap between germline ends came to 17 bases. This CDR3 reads CASSLVFYRETNTGELFF. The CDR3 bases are TGTGCCAGCAGCTTAGTTTTCTACAGGGAAACCAACACCGGGGAGCTGTTTTTT.

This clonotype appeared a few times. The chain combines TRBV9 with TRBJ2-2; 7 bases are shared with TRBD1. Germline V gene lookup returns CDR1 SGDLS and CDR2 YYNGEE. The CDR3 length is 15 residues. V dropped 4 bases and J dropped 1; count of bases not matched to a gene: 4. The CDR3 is CASSSRTGNTGELFF. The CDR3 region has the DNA TGTGCCAGCAGCTCGAGGACAGGGAACACCGGGGAGCTGTTTTTT.

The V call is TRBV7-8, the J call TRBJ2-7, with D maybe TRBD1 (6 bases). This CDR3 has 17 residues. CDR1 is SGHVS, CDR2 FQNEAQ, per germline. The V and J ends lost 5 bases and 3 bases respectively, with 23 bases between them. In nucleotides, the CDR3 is TGTGCCAGCAGCCTCAATACCGACAGGCGTATCCTCTACGAGCAGTACTTC. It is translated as CASSLNTDRRILYEQYF.

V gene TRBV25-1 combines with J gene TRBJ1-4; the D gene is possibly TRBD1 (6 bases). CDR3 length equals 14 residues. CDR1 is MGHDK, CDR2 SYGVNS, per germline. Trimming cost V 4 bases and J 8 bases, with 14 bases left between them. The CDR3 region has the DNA TGTGCCAGCAGTGCCTGGGGGCGTGAGGAAAAACTGTTTTTT. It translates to CASSAWGREEKLFF.

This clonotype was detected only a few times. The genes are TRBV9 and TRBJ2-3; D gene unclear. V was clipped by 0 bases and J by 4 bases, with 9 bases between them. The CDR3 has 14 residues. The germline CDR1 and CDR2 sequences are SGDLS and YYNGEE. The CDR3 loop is CASSVVSRSDTQYF. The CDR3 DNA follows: TGTGCCAGCAGCGTAGTGTCGCGGTCAGATACGCAGTATTTT.

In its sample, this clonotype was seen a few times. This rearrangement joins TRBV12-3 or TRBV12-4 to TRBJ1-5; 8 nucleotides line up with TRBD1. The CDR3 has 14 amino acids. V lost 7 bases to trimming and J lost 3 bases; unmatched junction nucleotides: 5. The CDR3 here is CASTGTGYNQPQHF. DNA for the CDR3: TGTGCCAGCACTGGGACAGGATACAATCAGCCCCAGCATTTT.

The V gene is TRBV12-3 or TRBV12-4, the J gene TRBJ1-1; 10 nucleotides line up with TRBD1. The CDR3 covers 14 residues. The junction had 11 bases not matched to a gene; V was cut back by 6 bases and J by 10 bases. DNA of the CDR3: TGTGCCAGCAGACTGACAGGGGGCGGAGAGTCAGCTTTCTTT. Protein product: CASRLTGGGESAFF.